One sample yielded the 13 T cell receptor beta chains listed below, sequenced in a study of OX40 agonist ivuxolimab in advanced cancers. Some clones are missing from TCRdb's copy, which holds only in-frame ones; the method was immunoSEQ multiplex PCR. Altogether about 98,000 clones are present, 75% to 90% being singletons, with the ten largest covering about 0.82%. Sequenced material: CD4+ or CD8+ T cells sorted from blood, taken in a trial of the OX40 agonist ivuxolimab. These receptors were obtained from an adult with an advanced solid tumor such as melanoma, head and neck, liver or kidney cancer.

The V gene is TRBV9, the J gene TRBJ1-1, with TRBD1 matching 8 bases. Germline lookup yields CDR1 SGDLS and CDR2 YYNGEE. The CDR3 is made up of 17 amino acids. With V trimmed by 4 bases and J by 4 bases, 15 bases remained unmatched. The chain's CDR3 is CASSPGGRQGIGTEAFF. As DNA, the CDR3 is TGTGCCAGCAGCCCCGGTGGCCGACAGGGGATTGGCACTGAAGCTTTCTTT.

This sequence joins TRBV30 and TRBJ1-1; D gene uncertain. Per the germline V gene, CDR1 is GTSNPN and CDR2 is SVGIG (reference sequence). The V gene lost 4 bases and the J gene lost 1 base, with 10 bases spanning the gap. This CDR3 contains 13 residues. CDR3 nucleotides: TGTGCCTGGAATGCCCTTGGGAACACTGAAGCTTTCTTT. Its translation is CAWNALGNTEAFF.

The chain employs TRBV27 and TRBJ2-1; D is unresolved. The CDR3 extends over 13 amino acids. CDR1 and CDR2 from the germline V gene are MNHEY and SMNVEV (reference sequence). Trimming took 4 bases from V and 5 from J, leaving 9 bases between them. CDR3 sequence reads: CASSSRADNEQFF. The CDR3 DNA follows: TGTGCCAGCAGTTCTCGCGCGGACAATGAGCAGTTCTTC.

CDR3 nucleotides: TGTGCCAGCAGCCAAGCCCGCACAGATACGCAGTATTTT. Its protein is CASSQARTDTQYF. The rearrangement uses TRBV4-2 and TRBJ2-3; no clear D. In germline, CDR1 is LGHNA, CDR2 YNFKEQ. The V and J ends lost 1 base and 1 base respectively, with 3 bases between them. The CDR3 runs 13 residues.

The rearrangement uses TRBV4-1 and TRBJ2-3; perhaps TRBD1 as D (6 bases). Germline values: CDR1 MGHRA, CDR2 YSYEKL. This CDR3 is 17 amino acids long. Trimming left V 3 bases short and J 4 bases short, with 20 bases between. The CDR3 region is CASSHNKGVRRADTQYF. The CDR3 DNA reads TGCGCCAGCAGCCACAACAAGGGGGTCAGGCGGGCAGATACGCAGTATTTT.

V and J are TRBV6-5 and TRBJ2-1; 10 bases are a match to TRBD1. This CDR3 spans 16 amino acids. J lost 3 bases, V lost 0 bases, and 2 bases had no gene match. CDR1 MNHEY and CDR2 SVGAGI come from the germline V gene. The CDR3 DNA is TGTGCCAGCAGTTACTCGGGACAGGGGTACTACAATGAGCAGTTCTTC. It translates to CASSYSGQGYYNEQFF.

This clone came up once. The V and J genes are TRBV6-1 and TRBJ1-1, with D possibly TRBD1 on 5 matching bases. V lost 4 bases to trimming and J lost 1 base, with 13 bases between them. In germline, CDR1 is MNHNS, CDR2 SASEGT. The CDR3 is made up of 15 amino acids. The CDR3 reads CASSAPGTGNTEAFF. As DNA, the CDR3 is TGTGCCAGCAGTGCTCCGGGGACGGGGAACACTGAAGCTTTCTTT.

This clone was seen a few times. The rearrangement links TRBV18 to TRBJ1-2, with unresolved D. The V end lost 0 bases, the J end lost 4 bases, and 15 bases lay between the germline ends. Germline V CDR1 and CDR2: KGHSH, LQKENI. The CDR3 runs 16 residues. CDR3 loop: CASSPPGLRSLYGYTF. CDR3 DNA sequence: TGTGCCAGCTCACCACCTGGCTTGAGATCTCTCTATGGCTACACCTTC.

The chain employs TRBV6-4 and TRBJ2-1; 11 nucleotides align to TRBD2. Germline CDR1 MRHNA, CDR2 SNTAGT. This CDR3 is 15 amino acids long. J lost 6 bases, V lost 0 bases, and 1 base had no gene match. This CDR3 reads CASSDSTSGSNEQFF. The CDR3 DNA follows: TGTGCCAGCAGTGACTCAACTAGCGGGAGCAATGAGCAGTTCTTC.

The rearrangement links TRBV7-2 to TRBJ2-7; 9 positions match TRBD1. V dropped 1 base and J dropped 0; count of bases not matched to a gene: 4. CDR3 length: 16 amino acids. The V gene's germline CDR1 is SGHTA and CDR2 FQGNSA. The CDR3 reads CASSLGGQGNSYEQYV. The DNA of the CDR3 is TGTGCCAGCAGCTTAGGGGGACAGGGAAACTCCTACGAGCAGTACGTC.

This rearrangement joins TRBV4-3 to TRBJ2-3; D is ambiguous. CDR1 and CDR2 (germline): LGHNA, YSLEER. Trimming removed 3 bases from V and 5 bases from J, with 12 bases in between. The length of the CDR3 is 14 residues. CDR3 coding DNA: TGCGCCAGCAGCCAGGTAACTCCCGGAGATACGCAGTATTTT. Translated: CASSQVTPGDTQYF.

The chain is built from TRBV29-1 and TRBJ2-5; 7 nucleotides line up with TRBD2. The junction had 8 bases not matched to a gene; V was cut back by 4 bases and J by 3 bases. Germline V lookup: CDR1 SQVTM, CDR2 ANQGSEA. This CDR3 is built from 14 residues. In DNA, the CDR3 is TGCAGCGTTGGCGGCGGGAGTGAGGAAGAGACCCAGTACTTC. Translating gives CSVGGGSEEETQYF.

The genes are TRBV7-6 and TRBJ1-4, with D hard to call. The ends were cut back, 3 bases at V and 7 bases at J, with 9 bases in the middle. Germline V CDR1 and CDR2: SGHVS, FNYEAQ. CDR3 length: 13 residues. The CDR3 sequence: CASSFLEGEKLFF. DNA for the CDR3: TGTGCCAGCAGCTTCCTCGAGGGTGAAAAACTGTTTTTT.